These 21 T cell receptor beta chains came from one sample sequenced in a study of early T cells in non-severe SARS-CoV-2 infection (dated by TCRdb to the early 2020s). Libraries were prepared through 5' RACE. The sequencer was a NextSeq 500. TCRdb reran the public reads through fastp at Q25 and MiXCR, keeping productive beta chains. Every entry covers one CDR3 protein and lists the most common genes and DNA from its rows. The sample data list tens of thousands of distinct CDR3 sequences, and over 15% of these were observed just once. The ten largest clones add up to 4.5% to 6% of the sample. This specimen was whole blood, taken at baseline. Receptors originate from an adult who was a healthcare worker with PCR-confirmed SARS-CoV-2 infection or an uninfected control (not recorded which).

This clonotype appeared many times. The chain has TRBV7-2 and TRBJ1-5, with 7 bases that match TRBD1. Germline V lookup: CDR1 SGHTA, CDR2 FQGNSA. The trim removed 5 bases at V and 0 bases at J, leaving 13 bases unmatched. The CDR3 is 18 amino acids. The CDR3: CASSKYLQGTDSNQPQHF. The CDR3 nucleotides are TGTGCCAGCAGCAAGTATTTACAGGGGACAGATAGCAATCAGCCCCAGCATTTT.

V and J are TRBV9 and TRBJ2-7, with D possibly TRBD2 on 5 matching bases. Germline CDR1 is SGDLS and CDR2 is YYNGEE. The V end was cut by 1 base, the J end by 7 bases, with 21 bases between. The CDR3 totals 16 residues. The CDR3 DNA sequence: TGTGCCAGCAGCGTACGCTCCGGTCGAGCCCCGGGGGAGCAGTACTTC. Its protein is CASSVRSGRAPGEQYF.

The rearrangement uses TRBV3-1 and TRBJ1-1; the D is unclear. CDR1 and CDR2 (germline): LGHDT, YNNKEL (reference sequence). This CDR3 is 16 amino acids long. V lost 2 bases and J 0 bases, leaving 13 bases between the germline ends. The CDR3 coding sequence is TGTGCCAGCAGCCAACACCTGGGGAGTTTGAACACTGAAGCTTTCTTT. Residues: CASSQHLGSLNTEAFF.

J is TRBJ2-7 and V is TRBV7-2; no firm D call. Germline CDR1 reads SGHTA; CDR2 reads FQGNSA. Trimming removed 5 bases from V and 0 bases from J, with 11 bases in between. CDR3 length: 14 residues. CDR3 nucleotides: TGTGCCAGCAGCCCCGGACGGAGCTCCTACGAGCAGTACTTC. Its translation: CASSPGRSSYEQYF.

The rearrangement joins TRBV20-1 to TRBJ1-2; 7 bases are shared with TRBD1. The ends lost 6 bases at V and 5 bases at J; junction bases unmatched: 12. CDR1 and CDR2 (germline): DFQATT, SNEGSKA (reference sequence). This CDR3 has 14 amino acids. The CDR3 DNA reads TGCAGTGCCACAGACAGGGCGTCTGGGTATGGCTACACCTTC. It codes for CSATDRASGYGYTF.

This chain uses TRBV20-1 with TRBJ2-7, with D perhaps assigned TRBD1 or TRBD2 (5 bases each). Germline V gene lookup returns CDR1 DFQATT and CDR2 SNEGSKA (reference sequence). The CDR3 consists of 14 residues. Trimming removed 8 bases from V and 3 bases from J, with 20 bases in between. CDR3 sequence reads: CSHSRDGRVYEQYF. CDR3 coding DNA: TGCAGTCATTCTCGGGACGGACGCGTCTACGAGCAGTACTTC.

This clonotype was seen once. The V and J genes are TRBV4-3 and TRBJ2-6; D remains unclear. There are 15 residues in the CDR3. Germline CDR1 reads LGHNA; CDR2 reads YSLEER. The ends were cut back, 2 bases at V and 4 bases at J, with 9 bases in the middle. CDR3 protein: CASSQTVRGANVLTF. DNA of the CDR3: TGCGCCAGCAGCCAAACCGTGCGGGGGGCCAACGTCCTGACTTTC.

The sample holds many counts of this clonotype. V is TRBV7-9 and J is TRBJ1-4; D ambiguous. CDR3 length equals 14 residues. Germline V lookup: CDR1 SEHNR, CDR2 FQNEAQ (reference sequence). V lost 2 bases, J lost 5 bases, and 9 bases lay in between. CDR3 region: CASSLPAVNEKLFF. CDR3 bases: TGTGCCAGCAGCTTACCCGCTGTAAATGAAAAACTGTTTTTT. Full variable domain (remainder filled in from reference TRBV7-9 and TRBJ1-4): DTGVSQNPRHKITKRGQNVTFRCDPISEHNRLYWYRQTLGQGPEFLTYFQNEAQLEKSRLLSDRFSAERPKGSFSTLEIQRTEQGDSAMYLCASSLPAVNEKLFFGSGTQLSVL.

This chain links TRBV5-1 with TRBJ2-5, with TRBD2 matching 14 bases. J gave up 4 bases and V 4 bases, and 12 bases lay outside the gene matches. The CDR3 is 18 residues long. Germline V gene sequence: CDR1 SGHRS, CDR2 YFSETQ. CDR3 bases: TGCGCCAGCAGCGCCGAAACCCCCGGACTAGCGGGGGGAGAGACCCAGTACTTC. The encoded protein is CASSAETPGLAGGETQYF.

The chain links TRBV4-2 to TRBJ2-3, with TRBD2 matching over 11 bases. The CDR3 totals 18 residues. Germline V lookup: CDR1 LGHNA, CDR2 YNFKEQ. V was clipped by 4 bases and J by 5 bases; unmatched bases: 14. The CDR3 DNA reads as TGTGCCAGCAGCCCAGGACTAGCGGGCACATGGGGGCAAGATACGCAGTATTTT. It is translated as CASSPGLAGTWGQDTQYF.

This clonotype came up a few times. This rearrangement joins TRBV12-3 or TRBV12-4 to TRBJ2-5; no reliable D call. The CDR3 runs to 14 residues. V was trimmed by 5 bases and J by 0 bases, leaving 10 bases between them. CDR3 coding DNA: TGTGCCAGCAGTCCCACAGTGTACCAAGAGACCCAGTACTTC. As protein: CASSPTVYQETQYF.

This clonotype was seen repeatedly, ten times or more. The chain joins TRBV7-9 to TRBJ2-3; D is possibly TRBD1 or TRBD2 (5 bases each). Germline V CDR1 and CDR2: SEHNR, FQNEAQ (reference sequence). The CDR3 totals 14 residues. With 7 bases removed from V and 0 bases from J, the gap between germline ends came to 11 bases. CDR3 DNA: TGTGCCAGCATCGGGGCACGGAGCACAGATACGCAGTATTTT. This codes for CASIGARSTDTQYF.

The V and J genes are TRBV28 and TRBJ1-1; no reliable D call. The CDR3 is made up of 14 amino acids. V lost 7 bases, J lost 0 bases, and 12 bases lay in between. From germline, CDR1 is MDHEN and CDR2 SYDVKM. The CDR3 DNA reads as TGTGCCAGCATCCCGAGCAGCATGAACACTGAAGCTTTCTTT. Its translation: CASIPSSMNTEAFF.

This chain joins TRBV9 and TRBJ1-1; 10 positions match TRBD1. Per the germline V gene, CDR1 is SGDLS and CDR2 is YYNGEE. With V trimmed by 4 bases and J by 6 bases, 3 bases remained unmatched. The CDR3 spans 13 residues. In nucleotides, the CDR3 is TGTGCCAGCAGCCAAGGGACAGGGGCTGAAGCTTTCTTT. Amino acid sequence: CASSQGTGAEAFF.

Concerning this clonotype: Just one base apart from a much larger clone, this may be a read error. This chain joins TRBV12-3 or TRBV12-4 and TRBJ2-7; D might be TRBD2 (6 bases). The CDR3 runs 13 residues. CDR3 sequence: CVSMSTAGHEQYF. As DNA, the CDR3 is TGTGTCAGCATGTCGACAGCGGGTCACGAGCAGTACTTC.

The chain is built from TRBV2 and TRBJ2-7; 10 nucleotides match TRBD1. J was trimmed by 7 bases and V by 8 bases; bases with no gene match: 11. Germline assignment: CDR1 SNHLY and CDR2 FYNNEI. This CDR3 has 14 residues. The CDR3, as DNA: TGTGCCAGCGGCGGTGACAGGGGGCGGAGAGAGCAGTACTTC. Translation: CASGGDRGRREQYF.

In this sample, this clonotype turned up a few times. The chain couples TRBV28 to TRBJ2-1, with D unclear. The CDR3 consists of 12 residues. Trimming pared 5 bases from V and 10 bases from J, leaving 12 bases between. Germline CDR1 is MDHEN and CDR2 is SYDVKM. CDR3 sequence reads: CASSRIGREQFF. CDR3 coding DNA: TGTGCCAGCAGTAGAATCGGACGCGAGCAGTTCTTC.

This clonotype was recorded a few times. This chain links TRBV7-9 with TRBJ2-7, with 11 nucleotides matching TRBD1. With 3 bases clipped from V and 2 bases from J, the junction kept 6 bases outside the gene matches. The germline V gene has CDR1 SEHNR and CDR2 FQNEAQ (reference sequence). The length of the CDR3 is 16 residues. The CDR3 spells CASSFLPGQGAYEQYF. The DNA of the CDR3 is TGTGCCAGCAGCTTCCTGCCGGGACAGGGGGCCTACGAGCAGTACTTC.

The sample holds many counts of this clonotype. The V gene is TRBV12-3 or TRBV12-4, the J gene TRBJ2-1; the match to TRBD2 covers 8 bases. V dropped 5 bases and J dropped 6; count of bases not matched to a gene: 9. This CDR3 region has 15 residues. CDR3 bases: TGTGCCAGCAGTCTCCAAGGACTAGCTTCCAATGAGCAGTTCTTC. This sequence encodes CASSLQGLASNEQFF.

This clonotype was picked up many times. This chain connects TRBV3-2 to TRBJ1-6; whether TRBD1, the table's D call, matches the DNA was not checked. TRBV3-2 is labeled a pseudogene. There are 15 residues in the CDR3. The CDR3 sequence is CASSLGRGGNSPLHF. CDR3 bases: TGTGCCAGCAGCCTGGGTCGTGGGGGGAATTCACCCCTCCACTTT.

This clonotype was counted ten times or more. The CDR3 here is CASSPVDGYTF. The CDR3 DNA reads as TGTGCCAGCAGCCCCGTGGATGGCTACACCTTC. The chain combines TRBV2 with TRBJ1-2, with D hard to call. Looked up from germline, CDR1 is SNHLY and CDR2 is FYNNEI. V lost 6 bases, J lost 6 bases, and 8 bases lay in between. This CDR3 has 11 residues. Looking up the rest from reference TRBV2 and TRBJ1-2 gives the full variable domain: EPEVTQTPSHQVTQMGQEVILRCVPISNHLYFYWYRQILGQKVEFLVSFYNNEISEKSEIFDDQFSVERPDGSNFTLKIRSTKLEDSAMYFCASSPVDGYTFGSGTRLTVV.